This T cell receptor (beta chain) was identified during a study of control samples from healthy donors and cancer patients. In germline, CDR1 is MNHEY, CDR2 SVGEGT. The CDR3 runs 20 residues. V trimming: 5 bases; J trimming: 2 bases; junction bases outside the gene matches: 14. Only in-frame clones appear in the TCRdb table, and some are missing; sequencing was by immunoSEQ multiplex PCR. This table holds 98,000 or so clones, just under 85% found once. Sample: blood. The TCR sequence derives from a man between 18 and 29 years old in good health. The chain joins TRBV6-2 or TRBV6-3 to TRBJ2-3; 15 bases fit TRBD2. The CDR3 sequence is CASSLWGLAGGPAATDTQYF. As DNA, the CDR3 is TGTGCCAGCAGTCTATGGGGACTAGCGGGGGGACCGGCGGCCACAGATACGCAGTATTTT.